The clone carrying this TCR beta chain was seen only a few times. This entry comes from a study of T cells after yellow fever vaccination. In TCRdb, the 5' RACE reads were re-called with MiXCR into one record per CDR3 protein. The data hold 250,000 to 350,000 distinct CDR3 sequences, with approximately 10% observed a single time. V was pared by 4 bases and J by 7 bases, with 7 bases of the junction left unmatched. CDR1 is SGHTA, CDR2 FQGNSA, per germline. The CDR3 sequence is 15 residues long. The specimen comprised CD4+ T cells sorted from PBMCs, sampled 5 days after the yellow fever booster vaccination. This TCR came from a young man who received the YFV17D yellow fever vaccine. This chain joins TRBV7-2 and TRBJ1-2; TRBD1 agrees at 12 bases. For the CDR3, the DNA is TGTGCCAGCAGCTCGCCCCCGGGACAGGGGGCTGGCTACACCTTC. Translating gives CASSSPPGQGAGYTF.